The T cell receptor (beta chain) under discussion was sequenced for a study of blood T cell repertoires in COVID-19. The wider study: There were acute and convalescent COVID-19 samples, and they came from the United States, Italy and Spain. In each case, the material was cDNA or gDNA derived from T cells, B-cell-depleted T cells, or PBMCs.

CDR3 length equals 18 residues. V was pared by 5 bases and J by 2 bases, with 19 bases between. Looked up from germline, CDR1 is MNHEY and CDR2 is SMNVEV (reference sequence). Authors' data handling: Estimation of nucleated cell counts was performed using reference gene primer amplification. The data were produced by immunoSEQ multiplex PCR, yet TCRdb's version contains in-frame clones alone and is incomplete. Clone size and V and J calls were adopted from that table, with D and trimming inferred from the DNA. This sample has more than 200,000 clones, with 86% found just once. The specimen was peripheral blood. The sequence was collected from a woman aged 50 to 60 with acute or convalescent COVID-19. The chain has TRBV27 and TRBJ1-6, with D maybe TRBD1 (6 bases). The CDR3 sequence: CASSLRGPASPYNSPLHF. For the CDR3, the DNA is TGTGCCAGCAGTCTCAGGGGTCCCGCATCCCCCTATAATTCACCCCTCCACTTT.